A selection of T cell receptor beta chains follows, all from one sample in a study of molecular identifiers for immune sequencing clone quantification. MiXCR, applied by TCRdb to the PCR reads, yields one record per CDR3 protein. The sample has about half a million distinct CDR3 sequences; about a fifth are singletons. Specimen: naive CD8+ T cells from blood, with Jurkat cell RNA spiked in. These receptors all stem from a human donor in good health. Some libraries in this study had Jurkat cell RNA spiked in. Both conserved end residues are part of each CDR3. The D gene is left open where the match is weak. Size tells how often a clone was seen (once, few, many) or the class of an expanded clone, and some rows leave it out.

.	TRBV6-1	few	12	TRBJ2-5	TGTGCCAGCAGTGTCTGGGGGGAGACCCAGTACTTC	CASSVWGETQYF
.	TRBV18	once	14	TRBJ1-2	TGTGCCAGCTCACCACCGGGCACCTCCTATGGCTACACCTTC	CASSPPGTSYGYTF
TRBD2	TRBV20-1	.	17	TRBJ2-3	TGCAGTGCTAGCCTAGGCGGGGGGTACGGGGCGGCAGATACGCAGTATTTT	CSASLGGGYGAADTQYF
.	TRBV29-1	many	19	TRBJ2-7	TGCAGCGTTGAAGATGAGAAGGACCGGGGGCGTGGAGTCCTCTACGAGCAGTACTTC	CSVEDEKDRGRGVLYEQYF
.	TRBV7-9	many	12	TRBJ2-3	TGTGCCAGCTGGGGGGCCTCAGATACGCAGTATTTT	CASWGASDTQYF
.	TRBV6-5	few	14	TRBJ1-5	TGTGCCAGCAGTTTGGGGAAGGGTAGTCAGCCCCAGCATTTT	CASSLGKGSQPQHF
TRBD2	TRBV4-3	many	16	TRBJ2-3	TGCGCCAGCAGCCAGGCGGCTAGCGGGATCACAGATACGCAGTATTTT	CASSQAASGITDTQYF
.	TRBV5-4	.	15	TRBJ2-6	TGTGCCAGCGGACAGTCCCACTCTGGGGCCAACGTCCTGACTTTC	CASGQSHSGANVLTF
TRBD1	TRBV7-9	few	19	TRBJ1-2	TGTGCCAGCAGCAGTACCGGGACAGGGTTTTGGAGAGAAGACTATGGCTACACCTTC	CASSSTGTGFWREDYGYTF
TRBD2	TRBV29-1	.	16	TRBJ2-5	TGCAGCGTGACAATAGGGGTCGGCGGGAGGCGGGAGACCCAGTACTTC	CSVTIGVGGRRETQYF
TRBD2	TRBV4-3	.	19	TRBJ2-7	TGCGCCAGCAGCCAAGAACACCCGGGACTAGCCTCCGACTACTACGAGCAGTACTTC	CASSQEHPGLASDYYEQYF
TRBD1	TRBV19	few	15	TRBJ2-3	TGTGCCAGCAAAATCCAGGGGGCGCCTACAGATACGCAGTATTTT	CASKIQGAPTDTQYF
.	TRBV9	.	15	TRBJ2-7	TGTGCCAGCAGCGTAGATGAAGGCGAGGCCTACGAGCAGTACTTC	CASSVDEGEAYEQYF
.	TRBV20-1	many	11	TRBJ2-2	TGCAGTGCGGTCCGGACCGGGGAGCTGTTTTTT	CSAVRTGELFF
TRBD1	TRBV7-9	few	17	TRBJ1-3	TGTGCCAGCAGCTCCGCGACAGGGGGCTTCTCTGGAAACACCATATATTTT	CASSSATGGFSGNTIYF
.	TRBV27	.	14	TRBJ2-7	TGTGCCAGCAGTTCGCTTACTGGTCCTGGGGAGCAGTACTTC	CASSSLTGPGEQYF
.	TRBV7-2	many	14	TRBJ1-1	TGTGCCAGCAGCTTAGTAGCCCAGAACACTGAAGCTTTCTTT	CASSLVAQNTEAFF
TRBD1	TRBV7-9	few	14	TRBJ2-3	TGTGCCAGCAGCTCACAGGGGAATGCAGATACGCAGTATTTT	CASSSQGNADTQYF
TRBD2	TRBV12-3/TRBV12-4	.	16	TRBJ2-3	TGTGCCAGCAGTTTTATGGTACGGGAGGGCACAGATACGCAGTATTTT	CASSFMVREGTDTQYF
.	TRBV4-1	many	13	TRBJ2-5	TGCGCCAGCAGCCAATCGGAGTCGGAGACCCAGTACTTC	CASSQSESETQYF
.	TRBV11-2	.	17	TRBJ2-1	TGTGCCAGCGACCCTCGGGAAGGGAGGAGCTCCTACAATGAGCAGCTCTTC	CASDPREGRSSYNEQLF
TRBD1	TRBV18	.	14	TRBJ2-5	TGTGCCAGCTCACCGGACAGGGAGTGGGAGACCCAGTACTTC	CASSPDREWETQYF
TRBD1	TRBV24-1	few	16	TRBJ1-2	TGTGCCACCAGTGATTCGATCGGGACAGAGCCGCGGGGCTACACCTTC	CATSDSIGTEPRGYTF
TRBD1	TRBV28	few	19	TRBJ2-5	TGTGCCAGCAGGCAAAGGCGGGACAGGGGGCATGGGACCCAAGAGACCCAGTACTTC	CASRQRRDRGHGTQETQYF
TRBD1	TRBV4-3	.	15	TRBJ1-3	TGCGCCAGCAGCCAGGGACAGGCCCCTGGAAACACCATATATTTT	CASSQGQAPGNTIYF
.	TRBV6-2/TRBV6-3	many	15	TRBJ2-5	TGTGCCAGCAGTTGGGTCTCGGGGAGCGGAGAGACCCAGTACTTC	CASSWVSGSGETQYF
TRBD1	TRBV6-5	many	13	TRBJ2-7	TGTGCCAGCACTGATGACAGGGACTACGAGCAGTACTTC	CASTDDRDYEQYF
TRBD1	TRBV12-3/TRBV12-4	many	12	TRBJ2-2	TGTGCCACCCGACAGGGCGCCGGGGAGCTGTTTTTT	CATRQGAGELFF
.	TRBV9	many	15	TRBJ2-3	TGTGCCAGCAGCGTACAGGGAACGGGCACAGATACGCAGTATTTT	CASSVQGTGTDTQYF
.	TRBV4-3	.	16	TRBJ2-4	TGCGCCAGCAGCGTAGCCGTGGGGTCGGCCAAAAACATTCAGTACTTC	CASSVAVGSAKNIQYF
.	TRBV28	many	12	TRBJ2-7	TGTGCCAGCAGTTTGACGGGAATCCCGCAGTACTTC	CASSLTGIPQYF
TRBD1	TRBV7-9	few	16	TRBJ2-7	TGTGCCAGCAGCCCACGGACAGGATCGGGCTCCTACGAGCAGTACTTC	CASSPRTGSGSYEQYF
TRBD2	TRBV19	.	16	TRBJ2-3	TGTGCCAGTAGTATAGCCGGACTAGCGGGCACAGATACGCAGTATTTT	CASSIAGLAGTDTQYF